The T cell receptor beta chain under discussion was sequenced for a study of blood T cell repertoires in COVID-19. Study details: Material from acute and convalescent COVID-19 was sourced from the United States, Italy and Spain. Sample material is recorded as cDNA or gDNA derived from T cells, B-cell-depleted T cells, or PBMCs.

Germline-derived CDR1 and CDR2 are SGHRS and YFSETQ. Losses at the gene ends were 4 bases for V and 8 bases for J; bases not matched to a gene: 6. The CDR3 covers 15 residues. Only in-frame clones appear in the TCRdb table, and some are missing; sequencing was by immunoSEQ multiplex PCR. The sample has some 170,000 clones, 85% seen once. The V gene is TRBV5-1, the J gene TRBJ2-1; 13 bases map to TRBD2. The sequencing sample was made of peripheral blood. The receptor was derived from an older woman with acute or convalescent COVID-19. As DNA, the CDR3 is TGCGCCAGCAGCCCAGGGACTAGCGGGACAGATGAGCAGTTCTTC. Translation: CASSPGTSGTDEQFF.